What follows is one TCR beta chain and its context. Its antigen is not identified. Germline V gene lookup returns CDR1 MGHDK and CDR2 SYGVNS. This CDR3 comprises 15 residues. Trimming removed 5 bases from V and 5 bases from J, with 17 bases in between. These data originate in a study of blood T cells in healthy people across ages. The authors ran a second PCR of about 6 to 12 cycles using a sample-barcoded 5' primer and a J-beta primer mix. One entry per CDR3 protein results from TCRdb running MiXCR on the 5' RACE reads. This sample has 700,000 to 950,000 distinct CDR3 sequences, with around 40% found just once. Every sample yielded at least 6 million isolated PBMCs. Study-level results: Among long-lived donors, naive CD4+ cells were more numerous and diversity higher than in aged donors. Strong correlation linked observed beta diversity and percent naive T cells.

The rearrangement links TRBV25-1 to TRBJ2-3; D perhaps matches TRBD2 (5 bases). The source material was blood. The TCR originated in a woman between 55 and 75 years old in good health. The CDR3 nucleotides read TGTGCCAGCAGTAAGTTAGTCGCGGAGGTAGATACGCAGTATTTT. It translates to CASSKLVAEVDTQYF.